The 5 T cell receptor beta chains below all came from one sample that was sequenced in a study of blood T cell repertoires in COVID-19. Assay: immunoSEQ multiplex PCR; the TCRdb copy retains only in-frame clones and omits some. This table has roughly 230,000 clones, around 89% appearing once. Material for sequencing was peripheral blood. Receptor source: a man aged 70 or older with acute or convalescent COVID-19.

This chain links TRBV2 with TRBJ2-7; 9 nucleotides agree with TRBD1. The J segment lost 5 bases and the V segment lost 1 base, leaving 6 bases of the junction unmatched. The CDR3 runs 15 residues. Germline CDR1 reads SNHLY; CDR2 reads FYNNEI. The CDR3 bases are TGTGCCAGCAGTGAAGGGGGGGGACAGGGCAACGAGCAGTACTTC. Translation: CASSEGGGQGNEQYF. Drawing the rest from reference TRBV2 and TRBJ2-7, the complete variable domain is EPEVTQTPSHQVTQMGQEVILRCVPISNHLYFYWYRQILGQKVEFLVSFYNNEISEKSEIFDDQFSVERPDGSNFTLKIRSTKLEDSAMYFCASSEGGGQGNEQYFGPGTRLTVT.

The rearrangement uses TRBV9 and TRBJ2-7; 7 positions agree with TRBD2. Germline CDR1 is SGDLS and CDR2 is YYNGEE. The CDR3 consists of 15 residues. V was pared by 4 bases and J by 2 bases, with 9 bases of the junction left unmatched. The CDR3 reads CASSRTSATTYEQYF. The CDR3 nucleotides are TGTGCCAGCAGCCGTACTAGCGCGACCACCTACGAGCAGTACTTC. The entire variable domain, with the rest obtained from reference TRBV9 and TRBJ2-7, is as follows: DSGVTQTPKHLITATGQRVTLRCSPRSGDLSVYWYQQSLDQGLQFLIQYYNGEERAKGNILERFSAQQFPDLHSELNLSSLELGDSALYFCASSRTSATTYEQYFGPGTRLTVT.

The V call is TRBV11-2, the J call TRBJ2-5; D remains unclear. The CDR3 totals 13 residues. CDR1 SGHAT and CDR2 FQNNGV come from the germline V gene. Trimming left V 5 bases short and J 3 bases short, with 10 bases between. CDR3 coding DNA: TGTGCCAGCAGCCTGAACAGAAAAGAGACCCAGTACTTC. Amino acid sequence: CASSLNRKETQYF.

V and J are TRBV19 and TRBJ2-3; 12 nucleotides line up with TRBD2. This CDR3 comprises 15 residues. CDR1 and CDR2 (germline): LNHDA, SQIVND (reference sequence). V shed 4 bases and J 4 bases; nucleotides not matched to a gene: 3. CDR3 sequence: CASSRLAGDPDTQYF. The CDR3 nucleotides are TGTGCCAGTAGTAGACTAGCGGGAGACCCAGATACGCAGTATTTT.

The CDR3 spells CATSRRGGRVYEQYF. The CDR3 coding sequence is TGTGCCACCAGCAGAAGAGGAGGTAGGGTCTACGAGCAGTACTTC. This chain connects TRBV15 to TRBJ2-7, with D maybe TRBD2 (5 bases). This CDR3 region has 15 residues. Looked up from germline, CDR1 is LNHNV and CDR2 is YYDKDF (reference sequence). V was pared by 2 bases and J by 3 bases, with 14 bases between.